Following are 27 T cell receptor beta chains from one sample sequenced in a study of cytotoxic CD8 clonotypes in ibrutinib-treated CLL. The assay was immunoSEQ multiplex PCR, and TCRdb's table has in-frame clones only and misses some. Here the sample spans 15,000 to 20,000 clones, about 70% being singletons. The sequenced sample was PBMCs, obtained after 12 months of ibrutinib treatment. These receptors came from a human donor with chronic lymphocytic leukemia.

This clone was detected only once. The rearrangement joins TRBV18 to TRBJ2-7, with D possibly called TRBD1 or TRBD2 (5 bases each). The CDR3 totals 14 residues. Looked up from germline, CDR1 is KGHSH and CDR2 is LQKENI. V was pared by 3 bases and J by 3 bases, with 12 bases between. The CDR3 nucleotides are TGTGCCAGCTCACCCGGGACGGCAGACTACGAGCAGTACTTC. Its protein product is CASSPGTADYEQYF.

The rearrangement uses TRBV7-3 and TRBJ2-6; D is perhaps TRBD2 (6 bases). This CDR3 has 15 residues. In germline, CDR1 is SGHTA, CDR2 FQGTGA. V lost 5 bases and J lost 2, with 10 bases in between. In nucleotides, the CDR3 is TGTGCCAGCAGCCCCGGAGGGGCTGGGGCCAACGTCCTGACTTTC. Its translation is CASSPGGAGANVLTF.

The chain carries TRBV6-1 and TRBJ1-3; 8 bases fit TRBD1. Trimming took 4 bases from V and 4 from J; bases not matched to a gene: 6. Germline V gene lookup returns CDR1 MNHNS and CDR2 SASEGT. The CDR3 spans 15 residues. CDR3 DNA: TGTGCCAGCAGTGTGGACAGGGTGGAAGGAAACACCATATATTTT. Encoded protein: CASSVDRVEGNTIYF.

The gene calls are TRBV2 and TRBJ1-4; perhaps TRBD1 as D (6 bases). CDR3 length: 13 amino acids. Germline V gene sequence: CDR1 SNHLY, CDR2 FYNNEI. Trimming pared 4 bases from V and 8 bases from J, leaving 11 bases between. Written as DNA, the CDR3 is TGTGCCAGCAGTGTGGACAGCCTAGAAAAACTGTTTTTT. It codes for CASSVDSLEKLFF.

This clone has a single count. V is TRBV27 and J is TRBJ2-3; the D gene could be TRBD1 or TRBD2 (5 bases each). Germline lookup yields CDR1 MNHEY and CDR2 SMNVEV (reference sequence). V was cut by 8 bases and J by 0 bases, with 33 bases left in between. The CDR3 spans 21 residues. The CDR3 DNA follows: TGTGCCAGCGATAGGGGTCCTATGGCATATTATTTGCGGGCCAGCACAGATACGCAGTATTTT. This codes for CASDRGPMAYYLRASTDTQYF.

The gene calls are TRBV28 and TRBJ1-1, with 7 bases fitting TRBD1. There are 19 residues in the CDR3. V dropped 3 bases and J dropped 1; count of bases not matched to a gene: 17. Germline V gene sequence: CDR1 MDHEN, CDR2 SYDVKM. DNA for the CDR3: TGTGCCAGCAGTTTTTGGGGCTACTACCCCGGGACAGCGAACACTGAAGCTTTCTTT. This sequence encodes CASSFWGYYPGTANTEAFF. The complete variable domain, with remaining parts taken from reference TRBV28 and TRBJ1-1, reads DVKVTQSSRYLVKRTGEKVFLECVQDMDHENMFWYRQDPGLGLRLIYFSYDVKMKEKGDIPEGYSVSREKKERFSLILESASTNQTSMYLCASSFWGYYPGTANTEAFFGQGTRLTVV.

This chain links TRBV2 with TRBJ1-1; no clear D. The ends were cut back, 2 bases at V and 3 bases at J, with 7 bases in the middle. The CDR3 runs to 13 residues. CDR1 SNHLY and CDR2 FYNNEI come from the germline V gene. The CDR3 DNA reads as TGTGCCAGCAGTGAAATGTGGGACACTGAAGCTTTCTTT. This codes for CASSEMWDTEAFF. The full variable domain, in which reference TRBV2 and TRBJ1-1 provide the parts outside the CDR3, is EPEVTQTPSHQVTQMGQEVILRCVPISNHLYFYWYRQILGQKVEFLVSFYNNEISEKSEIFDDQFSVERPDGSNFTLKIRSTKLEDSAMYFCASSEMWDTEAFFGQGTRLTVV.

This clone has just a few counts. V gene TRBV7-9 combines with J gene TRBJ1-1; no reliable D call. This CDR3 region has 13 residues. V was shortened by 5 bases and J by 5 bases, with 12 bases between the two germline ends. Germline CDR1 is SEHNR and CDR2 is FQNEAQ (reference sequence). This CDR3 is CASSRERETEAFF. The CDR3 coding sequence is TGTGCCAGCAGCCGTGAGAGGGAAACTGAAGCTTTCTTT. The full variable domain, in which reference TRBV7-9 and TRBJ1-1 provide the parts outside the CDR3, is DTGVSQNPRHKITKRGQNVTFRCDPISEHNRLYWYRQTLGQGPEFLTYFQNEAQLEKSRLLSDRFSAERPKGSFSTLEIQRTEQGDSAMYLCASSRERETEAFFGQGTRLTVV.

V is TRBV29-1 and J is TRBJ2-7; 11 bases fit TRBD2. Per germline, CDR1 SQVTM and CDR2 ANQGSEA. The V gene end was trimmed by 0 bases and the J gene end by 1 base; junction bases not matched to a gene: 5. The CDR3 covers 16 residues. This chain's CDR3 is CSVEDWTSGPSYEQYF. The DNA of the CDR3 is TGCAGCGTTGAAGATTGGACTAGCGGGCCTTCCTACGAGCAGTACTTC.

J is TRBJ2-3 and V is TRBV10-3, with 13 bases that match TRBD2. The germline V gene has CDR1 ENHRY and CDR2 SYGVKD. J gave up 3 bases and V 3 bases, and 12 bases lay outside the gene matches. This CDR3 has 19 amino acids. CDR3 nucleotide sequence: TGTGCCATCAGTGATGGTGATTACGGACTAGCGGGAGATACAGATACGCAGTATTTT. Translating gives CAISDGDYGLAGDTDTQYF.

The table lists this clone with a few counts. The gene calls are TRBV19 and TRBJ2-3, with D maybe TRBD2 (5 bases). The V and J ends lost 3 bases and 6 bases respectively, with 13 bases between them. This CDR3 contains 14 residues. Germline-derived CDR1 and CDR2 are LNHDA and SQIVND (reference sequence). As DNA, the CDR3 is TGTGCCAGTAGTATTGCCGGTACGGGGGATACGCAGTATTTT. It specifies CASSIAGTGDTQYF. Using reference TRBV19 and TRBJ2-3 for the parts outside the CDR3, the full variable domain is DGGITQSPKYLFRKEGQNVTLSCEQNLNHDAMYWYRQDPGQGLRLIYYSQIVNDFQKGDIAEGYSVSREKKESFPLTVTSAQKNPTAFYLCASSIAGTGDTQYFGPGTRLTVL.

The chain links TRBV10-1 to TRBJ2-7, with 7 bases that match TRBD1. Germline CDR1 and CDR2: WNHNN and SYGVQD (reference sequence). J lost 1 base, V lost 6 bases, and 6 bases had no gene match. The CDR3 length is 14 residues. The CDR3 protein is CASSEDRNSYEQYF. The CDR3 DNA reads as TGCGCCAGCAGCGAGGACAGGAATTCCTACGAGCAGTACTTC.

The chain carries TRBV6-1 and TRBJ2-3; D is unresolved. V dropped 4 bases and J dropped 0 bases, with 11 bases sitting between them. This CDR3 is built from 15 residues. The germline CDR1 and CDR2 sequences are MNHNS and SASEGT. The chain's CDR3 is CASSVVVSSTDTQYF. The DNA for the CDR3 is TGTGCCAGCAGTGTGGTAGTCTCTAGCACAGATACGCAGTATTTT.

The rearrangement links TRBV11-2 to TRBJ2-1, with unresolved D. From germline, CDR1 is SGHAT and CDR2 FQNNGV. There are 14 residues in the CDR3. V lost 2 bases to trimming and J lost 0 bases, with 5 bases between them. The CDR3 spells CASSLTTSYNEQFF. The DNA for the CDR3 is TGTGCCAGCAGCTTAACAACCTCCTACAATGAGCAGTTCTTC.

The chain joins TRBV5-4 to TRBJ1-1; the match to TRBD1 covers 9 bases. The CDR3 length is 14 residues. Trimming took 1 base from V and 3 from J; bases not matched to a gene: 1. Germline V gene data show CDR1 as SGHNT and CDR2 as YYREEE (reference sequence). The CDR3 protein is CASSLRTGDTEAFF. DNA of the CDR3: TGTGCCAGCAGCTTGCGGACAGGGGACACTGAAGCTTTCTTT.

CDR3: CASTLALGYYEQYF. CDR3 bases: TGTGCCAGCACCTTAGCTCTAGGGTACTACGAGCAGTACTTC. The gene calls are TRBV6-6 and TRBJ2-7; D ambiguous. Per germline, CDR1 MNHNY and CDR2 SVGAGI (reference sequence). The CDR3 runs 14 residues. The ends were cut back, 7 bases at V and 3 bases at J, with 16 bases in the middle.

The chain has TRBV9 and TRBJ2-3; 13 bases agree with TRBD2. The CDR3 loop spans 16 amino acids. The V and J ends lost 4 bases and 5 bases, in that order; junction bases with no gene match: 7. Germline V gene sequence: CDR1 SGDLS, CDR2 YYNGEE. The CDR3 DNA reads TGTGCCAGCAGCCCCAGACTAGCGGGAGGAGTAGATACGCAGTATTTT. It codes for CASSPRLAGGVDTQYF.

V usage is TRBV1 and J usage is TRBJ2-3; the table calls TRBD2, which could not be checked here. TRBV1 is reported as a pseudogene. This CDR3 is 17 amino acids long. The CDR3 DNA follows: TGCACCAGCAGCCCGGGTAGTGGGAGGGGAGATTCAGATACGCAGTATTTT. Protein sequence: CTSSPGSGRGDSDTQYF.

This chain links TRBV9 with TRBJ2-5, with a possible D match to TRBD1 (5 bases). The V gene's germline CDR1 is SGDLS and CDR2 YYNGEE. The CDR3 has 16 amino acids. The V end lost 0 bases, the J end lost 2 bases, and 14 bases lay between the germline ends. For the CDR3, the DNA is TGTGCCAGCAGCGTAGCTACTGGGGCGCAGCAAGAGACCCAGTACTTC. This gives the protein CASSVATGAQQETQYF.

The CDR3 DNA is TGTGCCAGCAGCTCTTCAGGGGGCGCGGACACTGAAGCTTTCTTT. It yields the protein CASSSSGGADTEAFF. The V gene is TRBV5-6, the J gene TRBJ1-1; 8 nucleotides match TRBD1. The CDR3 is 15 amino acids. Losses at the gene ends were 3 bases for V and 3 bases for J; bases not matched to a gene: 7. Germline CDR1 and CDR2: SGHDT and YYEEEE.

This clone has more than one count but fewer than ten. For the CDR3, the DNA is TGTGCCAGCAGCTTGGCCAGGGAGTCTCACTATGGCTACACCTTC. It yields the protein CASSLARESHYGYTF. V usage is TRBV5-5 and J usage is TRBJ1-2, with TRBD1 as a possible D gene (5 bases). With 0 bases removed from V and 3 bases from J, the gap between germline ends came to 12 bases. This CDR3 comprises 15 residues. CDR1 SGHKS and CDR2 YYEKEE come from the germline V gene (reference sequence).

The chain recombines TRBV5-6 with TRBJ1-1; no firm D call. The CDR3 consists of 16 residues. V lost 1 base, J lost 1 base, and 14 bases lay in between. CDR1 SGHDT and CDR2 YYEEEE come from the germline V gene. Here the CDR3 reads CASSLQGSRKNTEAFF. As DNA, the CDR3 is TGTGCCAGCAGCTTGCAAGGCAGCCGAAAGAACACTGAAGCTTTCTTT.

In its sample, this clone ranks as medium-sized (0.01 to 0.1%). The rearrangement links TRBV7-2 to TRBJ2-5, with no clear D. Germline CDR1 is SGHTA and CDR2 is FQGNSA. V lost 4 bases and J 5 bases, leaving 26 bases between the germline ends. The CDR3 totals 18 residues. CDR3 sequence reads: CASSSPVVQTPAPETQYF. CDR3 coding DNA: TGTGCCAGCAGCTCACCAGTAGTTCAGACCCCGGCGCCGGAGACCCAGTACTTC.

The chain links TRBV7-6 to TRBJ1-1; D may be TRBD1 (6 bases). The CDR3 consists of 13 residues. Germline V gene sequence: CDR1 SGHVS, CDR2 FNYEAQ. Trimming took off 6 bases at V and 3 bases at J, with 11 bases between the two ends. CDR3 nucleotide sequence: TGTGCCAGCAGATACAGGGTCGACACTGAAGCTTTCTTT. Protein: CASRYRVDTEAFF.

The chain employs TRBV18 and TRBJ2-7, with D possibly being TRBD1 (5 bases). V lost 0 bases and J 1 base, leaving 13 bases between the germline ends. The CDR3 sequence is 16 residues long. Germline CDR1 KGHSH, CDR2 LQKENI. In DNA form, the CDR3 reads TGTGCCAGCTCACCACCCGGAGACAGCTATTCCTACGAGCAGTACTTC. Amino acids: CASSPPGDSYSYEQYF.

This clone appeared once. The chain combines TRBV11-2 with TRBJ1-5, with D unresolved. This CDR3 has 13 residues. Trimming removed 4 bases at V and 6 bases at J, with 10 bases between. CDR1 SGHAT and CDR2 FQNNGV come from the germline V gene. Here the CDR3 reads CASSSFWGQPQHF. CDR3 DNA: TGTGCCAGCAGCTCGTTTTGGGGTCAGCCCCAGCATTTT.

The chain links TRBV20-1 to TRBJ2-1; D call uncertain. The germline V gene encodes CDR1 DFQATT and CDR2 SNEGSKA (reference sequence). Trimming took off 0 bases at V and 8 bases at J, with 5 bases between the two ends. CDR3 length: 11 amino acids. CDR3 in DNA: TGCAGTGCTAGAGATTACCATGAGCAGTTCTTC. This translates into CSARDYHEQFF.